The clone carrying this TCR beta chain was seen many times. The data are from a study of T cells after yellow fever vaccination. They built TCR cDNA with 5'RACE template switching, a step that put in a universal primer site and UMIs. One entry per CDR3 protein, called by TCRdb with MiXCR from the 5' RACE reads. The sample consists of over 20,000 distinct CDR3 sequences, about 5.5% of them appearing once. Study outcomes and limitations: FACS-sorted repertoires could harbor abundant contaminating bulk-population clonotypes.

Trimming left V 2 bases short and J 3 bases short, with 8 bases between. This CDR3 is 15 amino acids long. Germline lookup yields CDR1 SGHTA and CDR2 FQGNSA. This rearrangement joins TRBV7-2 to TRBJ2-6; D remains ambiguous. This specimen consisted of PBMCs, either bulk or a sorted T-cell subset (CD4+, CD8+, memory, or dextramer-sorted; not recorded which), obtained 15 days after the yellow fever booster vaccination. The receptor was derived from a man under 40 who received the YFV17D yellow fever vaccine. The CDR3 reads CASSLISHGANVLTF. CDR3 bases: TGTGCCAGCAGCTTAATATCCCATGGGGCCAACGTCCTGACTTTC.